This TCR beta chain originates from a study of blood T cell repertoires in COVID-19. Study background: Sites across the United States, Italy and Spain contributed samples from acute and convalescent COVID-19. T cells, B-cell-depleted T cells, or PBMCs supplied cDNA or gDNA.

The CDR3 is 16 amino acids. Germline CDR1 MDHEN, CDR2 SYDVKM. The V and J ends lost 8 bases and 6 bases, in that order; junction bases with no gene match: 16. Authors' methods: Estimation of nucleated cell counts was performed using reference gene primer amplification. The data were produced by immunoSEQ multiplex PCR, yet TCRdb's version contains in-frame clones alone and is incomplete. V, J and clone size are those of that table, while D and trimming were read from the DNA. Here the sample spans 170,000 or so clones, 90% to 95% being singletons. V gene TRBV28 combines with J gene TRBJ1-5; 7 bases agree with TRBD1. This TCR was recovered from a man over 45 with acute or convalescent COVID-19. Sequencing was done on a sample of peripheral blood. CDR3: CASSPSGTALGQPQHF. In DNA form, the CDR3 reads TGTGCCAGCTCTCCGTCCGGGACAGCCCTCGGTCAGCCCCAGCATTTT.